This TCR beta chain comes out of a study of T cells in women clearing cervical HPV infection. Study information: Controls were women whose single incident HPV16 infection cleared within 12 months without precancer or cancer. Controls gave blood once infection was undetectable; cases at lesion identification.

About this clone: The missing CDR3 end, 3 residues past where the read stops, is filled in from the germline J gene.

Sequenced by immunoSEQ multiplex PCR; TCRdb stores in-frame clones only, minus some. The specimen's table records over 25,000 clones. The CDR3 runs 14 residues. With 5 bases clipped from V and 4 bases from J, the junction kept 7 bases outside the gene matches. CDR1 and CDR2 (germline): LNHDA, SQIVND (reference sequence). Each participant carried one incident cervical HPV16 infection only. Sequenced material: blood buffy coat. This TCR came from a woman between 18 and 70 years old with a cervical HPV16 infection that either progressed to CIN3+ or cleared (not recorded which). The chain has TRBV19 and TRBJ1-2, with TRBD1 identical over 7 bases. CDR3 region: CASSPEAGGYGYTF. Incomplete CDR3 DNA: TGTGCCAGTAGTCCCGAAGCAGGGGGCTATGGC.